The 25 T cell receptor beta chains presented below share a single source sample, sequenced in a study of shared clonotypes between healthy human individuals. Data came from immunoSEQ multiplex PCR; TCRdb stores just in-frame clones and leaves some out. Among roughly 2,300,000 clones, 80% to 95% were seen once, and the ten largest hold 0.37%. The sample comprised naive CD4+ T cells from PBMCs. Subset meaning: CD45RA+ positively selected. These receptors all stem from a man younger than 30 in good health. Some clones in this sample may be carry-over from other donors' samples.

The chain links TRBV28 to TRBJ1-2; D is perhaps TRBD1 (6 bases). Germline loops: CDR1 MDHEN, CDR2 SYDVKM. The length of the CDR3 is 16 residues. V dropped 1 base and J dropped 4 bases, with 16 bases sitting between them. The CDR3 DNA follows: TGTGCCAGCAGTTTATCGGGGGGCAGGGCGGCCTATGGCTACACCTTC. Amino acid sequence: CASSLSGGRAAYGYTF.

V usage is TRBV21-1 and J usage is TRBJ2-3. TRBV21-1 is labeled a pseudogene. This CDR3 is built from 11 residues. The CDR3 reads CASSHRDTQYF. The DNA of the CDR3 is TGTGCCAGCAGCCATCGAGATACGCAGTATTTT.

The chain is built from TRBV6-5 and TRBJ2-1; 8 bases match TRBD2. Germline V gene data show CDR1 as MNHEY and CDR2 as SVGAGI. The V and J ends lost 6 bases and 1 base, in that order; junction bases with no gene match: 5. This CDR3 comprises 15 residues. DNA for the CDR3: TGTGCCAGCAGCCGACTAGCGAAATCCTACAATGAGCAGTTCTTC. Translated: CASSRLAKSYNEQFF.

The rearrangement links TRBV27 to TRBJ1-1; TRBD1 agrees at 7 bases. CDR1 and CDR2 (germline): MNHEY, SMNVEV (reference sequence). This CDR3 has 18 amino acids. The ends lost 4 bases at V and 4 bases at J; junction bases unmatched: 18. CDR3 residues: CASSSVLGRGMSGTEAFF. The CDR3 region has the DNA TGTGCCAGCAGTTCGGTTCTTGGCAGGGGGATGTCAGGCACTGAAGCTTTCTTT.

This chain connects TRBV30 to TRBJ2-1; maybe TRBD2 (5 bases). The CDR3 runs 14 residues. CDR1 GTSNPN and CDR2 SVGIG come from the germline V gene (reference sequence). V was pared by 3 bases and J by 8 bases, with 17 bases between. The CDR3 coding sequence is TGTGCCTGGAGCCCGGGTCTAGGGAGCGATGAGCAGTTCTTC. This translates into CAWSPGLGSDEQFF. Together with reference TRBV30 and TRBJ2-1, the CDR3 gives the full variable domain: SQTIHQWPATLVQPVGSPLSLECTVEGTSNPNLYWYRQAAGRGLQLLFYSVGIGQISSEVPQNLSASRPQDRQFILSSKKLLLSDSGFYLCAWSPGLGSDEQFFGPGTRLTVL.

J is TRBJ2-3 and V is TRBV5-1, with TRBD2 identical over 10 bases. CDR1 is SGHRS and CDR2 is YFSETQ in the germline V gene. The junction had 8 bases not matched to a gene; V was cut back by 4 bases and J by 9 bases. The CDR3 has 14 residues. CDR3 loop: CASSGSSGSDTQYF. The CDR3 DNA reads as TGCGCCAGCAGCGGTTCTAGCGGGAGCGACACGCAGTATTTT.

The table lists this clone with a count of one. The genes are TRBV7-8 and TRBJ2-3, with D possibly matching TRBD2 (6 bases). The V and J ends lost 1 base and 1 base respectively, with 15 bases between them. The CDR3 has 17 amino acids. In germline, CDR1 is SGHVS, CDR2 FQNEAQ. DNA of the CDR3: TGTGCCAGCAGCTTAGTGGTAGCGGTCACCCGCACAGATACGCAGTATTTT. Translation: CASSLVVAVTRTDTQYF.

This clone was seen a single time. The chain links TRBV28 to TRBJ2-7, with a tentative D call TRBD1 (5 bases). Germline assignment: CDR1 MDHEN and CDR2 SYDVKM. Trimming pared 3 bases from V and 1 base from J, leaving 10 bases between. CDR3 size: 14 residues. The CDR3 sequence is CASSFESGSYEQYF. As DNA, the CDR3 is TGTGCCAGCAGTTTTGAATCAGGGTCCTACGAGCAGTACTTC.

The table lists this clone with a count of one. The chain recombines TRBV7-3 with TRBJ2-2; TRBD1 agrees at 9 bases. V shed 5 bases, J shed 4 bases, and the junction held 8 bases outside the gene matches. This CDR3 has 16 residues. In germline, CDR1 is SGHTA, CDR2 FQGTGA. The CDR3 reads CASSLDRGASTGELFF. The DNA for the CDR3 is TGTGCCAGCAGCCTGGACAGGGGCGCCTCCACCGGGGAGCTGTTTTTT.

The genes are TRBV18 and TRBJ2-1, with D perhaps given as TRBD1 or TRBD2 (5 bases each). The length of the CDR3 is 17 residues. V lost 3 bases and J 2 bases, leaving 17 bases between the germline ends. Germline assignment: CDR1 KGHSH and CDR2 LQKENI. The CDR3 coding sequence is TGTGCCAGCTCACCTGGGACGCCAGTCGGACCCTACAATGAGCAGTTCTTC. Protein: CASSPGTPVGPYNEQFF.

V gene TRBV7-9 combines with J gene TRBJ2-1, with D tentatively TRBD2 (5 bases). Trimming removed 1 base at V and 0 bases at J, with 13 bases between. Looked up from germline, CDR1 is SEHNR and CDR2 is FQNEAQ (reference sequence). The CDR3 runs 17 residues. CDR3 residues: CASSLVGGPSSYNEQFF. The CDR3 DNA follows: TGTGCCAGCAGCTTAGTTGGCGGGCCGAGCTCCTACAATGAGCAGTTCTTC.

The chain joins TRBV6-5 to TRBJ1-2; maybe TRBD1 (5 bases). The germline V and J ends were trimmed by 5 bases and 4 bases, with 11 bases remaining between them. The V gene's germline CDR1 is MNHEY and CDR2 SVGAGI. This CDR3 contains 13 residues. The CDR3 here is CASSTTDPYGYTF. In DNA, the CDR3 is TGTGCCAGCAGTACGACAGATCCCTATGGCTACACCTTC.

The chain links TRBV7-2 to TRBJ1-5, with a weak D call TRBD1 (5 bases). Looked up from germline, CDR1 is SGHTA and CDR2 is FQGNSA. V lost 5 bases to trimming and J lost 6 bases, with 17 bases between them. The CDR3 has 15 amino acids. DNA for the CDR3: TGTGCCAGCAGCGACCGGGGCCTCGGGGTTCAGCCCCAGCATTTT. Protein: CASSDRGLGVQPQHF.

In its sample, this clone was seen once. This chain uses TRBV15 with TRBJ2-5; 7 bases are a match to TRBD1. V trimming: 5 bases; J trimming: 4 bases; junction bases outside the gene matches: 10. The CDR3 is made up of 15 amino acids. The V gene's germline CDR1 is LNHNV and CDR2 YYDKDF (reference sequence). The CDR3 nucleotides are TGTGCCACCAGCGTCCCGGGACAGATCACAGAGACCCAGTACTTC. This codes for CATSVPGQITETQYF.

This chain uses TRBV5-1 with TRBJ2-2, with 9 bases lining up with TRBD1. Germline trimming cut 5 bases from V and 1 base from J; bases unmatched to any gene: 9. Germline loops: CDR1 SGHRS, CDR2 YFSETQ. CDR3 length equals 17 residues. The CDR3 region has the DNA TGCGCCAGCAGACCGGTCCAGGGACAGGGGAACACCGGGGAGCTGTTTTTT. Encoded protein: CASRPVQGQGNTGELFF.

V is TRBV28 and J is TRBJ2-2; 7 nucleotides match TRBD1. Trimming at V came to 6 bases and at J to 5 bases, leaving 12 bases not matched to a gene. This CDR3 has 16 residues. Germline V gene lookup returns CDR1 MDHEN and CDR2 SYDVKM. The CDR3 nucleotides are TGTGCCAGCAGCCCCAGACAGGGCCTGGTGACCGGGGAGCTGTTTTTT. Its translation is CASSPRQGLVTGELFF.

This chain uses TRBV7-6 with TRBJ2-6, with a weak D call TRBD2 (6 bases). The CDR3 is made up of 16 amino acids. The germline V gene encodes CDR1 SGHVS and CDR2 FNYEAQ. The germline V and J ends were trimmed by 5 bases and 1 base, with 12 bases remaining between them. The CDR3 sequence: CASSGTSWSGANVLTF. The CDR3 DNA reads TGTGCCAGCAGCGGAACTAGCTGGTCTGGGGCCAACGTCCTGACTTTC.

This chain joins TRBV6-1 and TRBJ1-1; D ambiguous. This CDR3 region has 16 residues. V was cut by 0 bases and J by 0 bases, with 11 bases left in between. Germline V gene lookup returns CDR1 MNHNS and CDR2 SASEGT. Here the CDR3 DNA reads TGTGCCAGCAGTGAAGCGCTTCTGTTCATGAACACTGAAGCTTTCTTT. Translated: CASSEALLFMNTEAFF.

J is TRBJ1-4 and V is TRBV29-1, with a tentative D call TRBD1 (5 bases). The CDR3 loop spans 13 amino acids. Germline V gene lookup returns CDR1 SQVTM and CDR2 ANQGSEA. Trimming stripped 7 bases from V and 10 bases from J, with 19 bases between. The CDR3 sequence is CSALRDRSGKLFF. CDR3 DNA: TGCAGCGCCCTGCGGGACCGGTCGGGAAAACTGTTTTTT. Complete variable domain (other parts from reference TRBV29-1 and TRBJ1-4): SAVISQKPSRDICQRGTSLTIQCQVDSQVTMMFWYRQQPGQSLTLIATANQGSEATYESGFVIDKFPISRPNLTFSTLTVSNMSPEDSSIYLCSALRDRSGKLFFGSGTQLSVL.

The chain carries TRBV7-2 and TRBJ2-2; 10 bases are a match to TRBD1. The V gene's germline CDR1 is SGHTA and CDR2 FQGNSA. The CDR3 runs to 15 residues. With 2 bases clipped from V and 5 bases from J, the junction kept 2 bases outside the gene matches. The CDR3 bases are TGTGCCAGCAGCTTAATGGGACAGGGGACCGGGGAGCTGTTTTTT. Protein sequence: CASSLMGQGTGELFF.

The chain uses TRBV4-1 and TRBJ2-1, with 11 bases aligning to TRBD2. V shed 4 bases and J 8 bases; nucleotides not matched to a gene: 13. The CDR3 is 17 amino acids. Germline V lookup: CDR1 MGHRA, CDR2 YSYEKL. Here the CDR3 DNA reads TGCGCCAGCAGCCTTACGGGCACTAGCGGGAGTGGTTATGAGCAGTTCTTC. It encodes CASSLTGTSGSGYEQFF.

The chain couples TRBV5-1 to TRBJ1-3, with unresolved D. Looked up from germline, CDR1 is SGHRS and CDR2 is YFSETQ. V shed 0 bases and J shed 0 bases, with 7 bases lying between them. The CDR3 runs 15 residues. CDR3 bases: TGCGCCAGCAGCTTGGGGCTCAACTCTGGAAACACCATATATTTT. Its protein product is CASSLGLNSGNTIYF.

The chain carries TRBV6-5 and TRBJ2-5, with a possible D match to TRBD2 (6 bases). CDR1 MNHEY and CDR2 SVGAGI come from the germline V gene. The CDR3 spans 14 residues. Trimming pared 4 bases from V and 3 bases from J, leaving 12 bases between. The CDR3 bases are TGTGCCAGCAGTTTCTTTCGCGGGAAAGAGACCCAGTACTTC. This gives the protein CASSFFRGKETQYF.

The gene calls are TRBV14 and TRBJ2-6; possibly TRBD1 for D (6 bases). The germline CDR1 and CDR2 sequences are SGHDN and FVKESK. This CDR3 has 15 amino acids. V was cut by 9 bases and J by 1 base, with 13 bases left in between. This chain's CDR3 is CASASGVSGANVLTF. As DNA, the CDR3 is TGTGCCAGTGCATCAGGGGTTTCTGGGGCCAACGTCCTGACTTTC.

This clone was seen a single time. The chain carries TRBV7-2 and TRBJ2-3, with a possible D match to TRBD1 (5 bases). V shed 2 bases and J shed 2 bases, with 14 bases lying between them. This CDR3 spans 16 amino acids. Germline values: CDR1 SGHTA, CDR2 FQGNSA. The CDR3 protein is CASSLRQTLPTDTQYF. The CDR3 DNA sequence: TGTGCCAGCAGCTTACGACAGACTCTTCCCACAGATACGCAGTATTTT.